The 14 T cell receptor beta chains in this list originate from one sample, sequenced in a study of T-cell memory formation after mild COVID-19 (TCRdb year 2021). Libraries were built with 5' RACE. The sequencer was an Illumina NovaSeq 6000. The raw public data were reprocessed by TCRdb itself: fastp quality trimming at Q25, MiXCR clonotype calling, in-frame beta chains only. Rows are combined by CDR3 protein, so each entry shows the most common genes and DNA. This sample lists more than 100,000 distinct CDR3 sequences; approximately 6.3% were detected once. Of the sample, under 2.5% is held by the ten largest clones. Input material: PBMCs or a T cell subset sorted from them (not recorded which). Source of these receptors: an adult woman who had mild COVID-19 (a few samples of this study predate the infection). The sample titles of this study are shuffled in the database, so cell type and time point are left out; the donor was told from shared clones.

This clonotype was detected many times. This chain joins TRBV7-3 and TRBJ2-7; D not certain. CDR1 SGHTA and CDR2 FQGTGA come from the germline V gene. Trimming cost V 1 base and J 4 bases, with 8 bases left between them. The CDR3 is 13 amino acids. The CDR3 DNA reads TGTGCCAGCAGCTTAAATGGAATTTACGAGCAGTACTTC. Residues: CASSLNGIYEQYF.

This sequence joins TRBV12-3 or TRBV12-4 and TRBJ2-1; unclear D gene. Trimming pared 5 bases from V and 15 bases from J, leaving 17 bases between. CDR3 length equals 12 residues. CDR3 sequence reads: CASSPDSLGRFF. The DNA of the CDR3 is TGTGCCAGCAGTCCCGATTCCCTCGGACGGTTCTTC.

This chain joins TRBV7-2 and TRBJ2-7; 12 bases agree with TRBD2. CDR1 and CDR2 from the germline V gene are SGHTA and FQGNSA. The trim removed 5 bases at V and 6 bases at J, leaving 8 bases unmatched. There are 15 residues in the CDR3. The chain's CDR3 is CASSGSTSGRREQYF. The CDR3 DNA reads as TGTGCCAGCAGCGGGTCGACTAGCGGGAGACGCGAGCAGTACTTC.

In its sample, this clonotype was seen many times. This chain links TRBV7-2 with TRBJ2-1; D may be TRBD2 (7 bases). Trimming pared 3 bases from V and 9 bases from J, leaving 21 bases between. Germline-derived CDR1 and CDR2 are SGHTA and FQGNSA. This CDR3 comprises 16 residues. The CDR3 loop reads CASSFLASGGGGEQFF. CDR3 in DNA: TGTGCCAGCAGCTTCCTGGCTAGCGGAGGGGGAGGTGAGCAGTTCTTC.

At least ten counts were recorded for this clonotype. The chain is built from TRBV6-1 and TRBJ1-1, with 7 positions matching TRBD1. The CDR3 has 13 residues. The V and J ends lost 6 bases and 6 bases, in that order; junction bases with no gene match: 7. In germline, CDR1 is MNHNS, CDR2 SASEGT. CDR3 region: CASREQGRAEAFF. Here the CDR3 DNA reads TGTGCCAGCAGGGAACAGGGGCGCGCTGAAGCTTTCTTT.

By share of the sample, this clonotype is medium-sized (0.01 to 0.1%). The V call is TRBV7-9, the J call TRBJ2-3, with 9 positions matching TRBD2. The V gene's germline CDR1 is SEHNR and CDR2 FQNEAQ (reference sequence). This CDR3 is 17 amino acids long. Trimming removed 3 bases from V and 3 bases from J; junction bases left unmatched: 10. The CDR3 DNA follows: TGTGCCAGCAGCTTGGGGAGTAGCGGGAGTAGGACAGATACGCAGTATTTT. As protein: CASSLGSSGSRTDTQYF. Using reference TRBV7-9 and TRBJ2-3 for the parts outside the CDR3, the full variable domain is DTGVSQNPRHKITKRGQNVTFRCDPISEHNRLYWYRQTLGQGPEFLTYFQNEAQLEKSRLLSDRFSAERPKGSFSTLEIQRTEQGDSAMYLCASSLGSSGSRTDTQYFGPGTRLTVL.

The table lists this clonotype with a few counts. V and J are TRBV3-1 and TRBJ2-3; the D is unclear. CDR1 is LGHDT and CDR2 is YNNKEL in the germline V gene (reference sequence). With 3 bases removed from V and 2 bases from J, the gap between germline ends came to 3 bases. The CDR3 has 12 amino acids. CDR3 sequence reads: CASSHLTDTQYF. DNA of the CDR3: TGTGCCAGCAGCCACCTCACAGATACGCAGTATTTT.

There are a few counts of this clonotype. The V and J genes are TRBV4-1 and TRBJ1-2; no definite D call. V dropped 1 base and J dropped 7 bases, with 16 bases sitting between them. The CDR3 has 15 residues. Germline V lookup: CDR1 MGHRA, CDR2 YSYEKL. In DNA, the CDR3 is TGCGCCAGCAGCCAAGTTCTAAGGTCGTGGGGTGGCTACACCTTC. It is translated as CASSQVLRSWGGYTF.

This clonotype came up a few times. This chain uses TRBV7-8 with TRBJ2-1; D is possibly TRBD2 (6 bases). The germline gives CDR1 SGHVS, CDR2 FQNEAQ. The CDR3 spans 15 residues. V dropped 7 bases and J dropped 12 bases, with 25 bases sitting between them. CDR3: CASTIRGTELVRQFF. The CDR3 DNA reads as TGTGCCAGCACCATCCGGGGGACGGAACTCGTTAGGCAGTTCTTC.

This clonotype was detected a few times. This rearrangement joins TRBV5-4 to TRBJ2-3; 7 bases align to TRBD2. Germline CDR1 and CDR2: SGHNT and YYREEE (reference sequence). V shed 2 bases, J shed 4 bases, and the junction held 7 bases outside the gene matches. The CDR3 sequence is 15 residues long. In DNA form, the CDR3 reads TGTGCCAGCAGCTTAGGCGGGAGAGGGCCAGATACGCAGTATTTT. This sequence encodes CASSLGGRGPDTQYF.

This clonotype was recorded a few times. CDR3 sequence (DNA): TGTGCCAGCAGGGACTCGGGGGCCAACGTCCTGACTTTC. Translated: CASRDSGANVLTF. The genes are TRBV14 and TRBJ2-6, with a tentative D call TRBD2 (5 bases). The V gene lost 6 bases and the J gene lost 4 bases, with 7 bases spanning the gap. The CDR3 is made up of 13 amino acids. The germline gives CDR1 SGHDN, CDR2 FVKESK.

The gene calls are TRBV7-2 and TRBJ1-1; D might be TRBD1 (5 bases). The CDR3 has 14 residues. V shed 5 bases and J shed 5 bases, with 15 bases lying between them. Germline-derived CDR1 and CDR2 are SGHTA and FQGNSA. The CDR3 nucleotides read TGTGCCAGCAGCCCCCGAGGGGCGAGGACTGAAGCTTTCTTT. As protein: CASSPRGARTEAFF.

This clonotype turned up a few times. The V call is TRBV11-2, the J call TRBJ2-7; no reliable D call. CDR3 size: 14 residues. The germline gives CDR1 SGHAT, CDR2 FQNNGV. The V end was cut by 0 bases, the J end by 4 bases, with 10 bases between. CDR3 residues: CASSLEPQAYEQYF. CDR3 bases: TGTGCCAGCAGCTTAGAGCCCCAGGCGTACGAGCAGTACTTC.

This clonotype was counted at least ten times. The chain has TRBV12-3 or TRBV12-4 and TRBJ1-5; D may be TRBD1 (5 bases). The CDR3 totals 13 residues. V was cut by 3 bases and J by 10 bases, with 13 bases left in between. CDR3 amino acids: CASSLRQNSPQHF. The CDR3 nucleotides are TGTGCCAGCAGTTTGCGACAGAATTCTCCCCAGCATTTT.